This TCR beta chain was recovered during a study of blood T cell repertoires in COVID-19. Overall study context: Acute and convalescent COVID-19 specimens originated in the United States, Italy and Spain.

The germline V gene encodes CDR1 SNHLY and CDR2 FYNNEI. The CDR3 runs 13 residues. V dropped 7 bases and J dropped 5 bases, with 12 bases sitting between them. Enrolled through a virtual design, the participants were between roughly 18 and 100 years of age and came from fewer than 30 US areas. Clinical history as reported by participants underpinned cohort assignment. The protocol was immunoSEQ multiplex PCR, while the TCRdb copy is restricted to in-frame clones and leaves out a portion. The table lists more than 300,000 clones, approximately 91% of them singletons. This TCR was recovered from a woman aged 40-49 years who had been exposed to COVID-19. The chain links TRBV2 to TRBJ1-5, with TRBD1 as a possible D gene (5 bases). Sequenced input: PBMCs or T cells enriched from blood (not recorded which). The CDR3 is CASTSGAYQPQHF. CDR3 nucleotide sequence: TGTGCCAGCACGAGCGGGGCATATCAGCCCCAGCATTTT. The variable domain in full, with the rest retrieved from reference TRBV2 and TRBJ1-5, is EPEVTQTPSHQVTQMGQEVILRCVPISNHLYFYWYRQILGQKVEFLVSFYNNEISEKSEIFDDQFSVERPDGSNFTLKIRSTKLEDSAMYFCASTSGAYQPQHFGDGTRLSIL.